The 10 T cell receptor beta chains listed next were all sequenced from one sample in a study of blood T cells in healthy people across ages. For the second PCR, which ran for about 6 to 12 cycles, a sample-barcoded 5' primer and a J-beta primer mix were used. From the 5' RACE reads, TCRdb called clonotypes with MiXCR, one entry per CDR3 protein. The sample includes about 1.1 million distinct CDR3 sequences, approximately 38% seen only once; the top ten take around 12%. Sequencing was carried out using blood. The receptors stem from a man between 18 and 35 years old in good health.

This clonotype was counted many times. The CDR3 DNA reads TGCAGTGCTCCCCCTAGGGCAAGCACAGATACGCAGTATTTT. This codes for CSAPPRASTDTQYF. The chain couples TRBV20-1 to TRBJ2-3; D remains ambiguous. The CDR3 sequence is 14 residues long. The V end was cut by 5 bases, the J end by 0 bases, with 12 bases between. Germline loops: CDR1 DFQATT, CDR2 SNEGSKA (reference sequence).

The chain joins TRBV12-3 or TRBV12-4 to TRBJ2-7; 7 bases align to TRBD1. The CDR3 contains 12 residues. Trimming took 6 bases from V and 7 from J; bases not matched to a gene: 6. The CDR3 DNA reads as TGTGCCAGCAGCCCGACAGGGAAGGAGCAGTACTTC. This encodes CASSPTGKEQYF.

V usage is TRBV12-5 and J usage is TRBJ1-2, with 7 bases matching TRBD1. CDR3 length: 13 amino acids. Germline-derived CDR1 and CDR2 are LGHNT and FRNRAP. Germline trimming cut 6 bases from V and 4 bases from J; bases unmatched to any gene: 5. CDR3 in DNA: TGTGCTAGTGGGTCGGGACAGCTCTATGGCTACACCTTC. It yields the protein CASGSGQLYGYTF.

This sequence joins TRBV5-1 and TRBJ2-7, with a possible D match to TRBD1 (7 bases). The J call may not be correct, given that the DNA end is closer to TRBJ2-5. The CDR3 covers 15 residues. Looked up from germline, CDR1 is SGHRS and CDR2 is YFSETQ. The CDR3 spells CASTPYQGGGETQYF. In nucleotides, the CDR3 is TGCGCCAGCACGCCCTACCAGGGGGGAGGAGAGACCCAGTACTTC.

The rearrangement joins TRBV20-1 to TRBJ2-5, with 9 nucleotides matching TRBD1. There are 14 residues in the CDR3. The V and J ends lost 2 bases and 4 bases, in that order; junction bases with no gene match: 5. Germline lookup yields CDR1 DFQATT and CDR2 SNEGSKA (reference sequence). CDR3: CSARIADRGETQYF. DNA of the CDR3: TGCAGTGCTAGAATTGCGGACAGGGGAGAGACCCAGTACTTC.

In this sample, this clonotype turned up a few times. The V and J genes are TRBV4-2 and TRBJ2-3; 10 positions match TRBD1. CDR1 is LGHNA and CDR2 is YNFKEQ in the germline V gene. The CDR3 is 18 amino acids. Trimming at V came to 1 base and at J to 3 bases, leaving 10 bases not matched to a gene. This CDR3 is CASSQGQRQGALTDTQYF. In DNA, the CDR3 is TGTGCCAGCAGCCAAGGACAAAGACAGGGGGCGCTTACAGATACGCAGTATTTT.

This clonotype was seen a handful of times. The rearrangement joins TRBV7-2 to TRBJ1-5; D is unresolved. CDR1 is SGHTA, CDR2 FQGNSA, per germline. This CDR3 comprises 15 residues. Trimming shortened V by 5 bases and J by 2 bases, and 13 bases separated the two germline ends. The DNA of the CDR3 is TGTGCCAGCAGCCCACGGAGGTTTGGCAATCAGCCCCAGCATTTT. It codes for CASSPRRFGNQPQHF.

Worth noting for this clonotype: A single base separates this from a much larger clone, so it may be a read error. The chain joins TRBV4-3 to TRBJ1-2; tentatively, D is TRBD1 (5 bases). Between the trimmed V and J ends, which lost 4 bases and 4 bases, there was a span of 13 bases. There are 14 residues in the CDR3. Germline-derived CDR1 and CDR2 are LGHNA and YSLEER. For the CDR3, the DNA is TGCGCCAGCAGCCGAGATTCAGGGAGCTATGGCTACACCTTC. Protein product: CASSRDSGSYGYTF.

This clonotype came up a few times. The J gene is TRBJ1-1, the V gene TRBV29-1, with TRBD1 identical over 7 bases. The CDR3 length is 14 residues. The junction had 7 bases not matched to a gene; V was cut back by 2 bases and J by 4 bases. Per the germline V gene, CDR1 is SQVTM and CDR2 is ANQGSEA. In DNA, the CDR3 is TGCAGCGTTGAAAAGGGCAGGGGGGGCACTGAAGCTTTCTTT. Encoded protein: CSVEKGRGGTEAFF.

J is TRBJ1-3 and V is TRBV6-2 or TRBV6-3; D is unclear. Between the trimmed V and J ends, which lost 5 bases and 0 bases, there was a span of 11 bases. The CDR3 consists of 15 residues. Germline V gene sequence: CDR1 MNHEY, CDR2 SVGEGT. CDR3 nucleotide sequence: TGTGCCAGCAGTGATCCGATCCGCTCTGGAAACACCATATATTTT. This sequence encodes CASSDPIRSGNTIYF.